Listed below are T cell receptor beta chains from one sample, sequenced in a study of T cells in Graves' hyperthyroidism and ophthalmopathy. TCRdb reprocessed the multiplex PCR reads with MiXCR, giving one entry per CDR3 protein. This table has about 740,000 distinct CDR3 sequences, roughly 15% appearing once. The sequenced material came from blood. The receptor set was obtained from a woman younger than 35 with Graves' hyperthyroidism. The CDR3 runs from the conserved cysteine through the conserved F or W. A D gene is named only where the DNA matches it firmly. Clone size is given for some rows only: seen once, a few or many times, or a class if the clone is expanded.

clone size: .; D gene: TRBD2; V gene: TRBV12-3/TRBV12-4; J gene: TRBJ2-5; CDR3 protein: CASSGTSGRAQYF; CDR3 DNA: TGTGCCAGCAGCGGGACTAGCGGGAGGGCCCAGTACTTC
clone size: many; D gene: .; V gene: TRBV2; J gene: TRBJ2-1; CDR3 protein: CASSTALEQFF; CDR3 DNA: TGTGCCAGCAGTACAGCACTAGAGCAGTTCTTC
clone size: many; D gene: TRBD2; V gene: TRBV7-6; J gene: TRBJ2-3; CDR3 protein: CASSFGGGPAQYF; CDR3 DNA: TGTGCCAGCAGCTTCGGGGGAGGGCCCGCGCAGTATTTT
clone size: .; D gene: TRBD1; V gene: TRBV6-1; J gene: TRBJ1-5; CDR3 protein: CASSRDRKANQPQHF; CDR3 DNA: TGTGCCAGCAGTAGGGACAGGAAGGCCAATCAGCCCCAGCATTTT
clone size: few; D gene: .; V gene: TRBV27; J gene: TRBJ2-7; CDR3 protein: CASSLNRVTGSPSEQYF; CDR3 DNA: TGTGCCAGCAGTTTAAACAGGGTGACGGGATCACCTAGCGAGCAGTACTTC
clone size: .; D gene: .; V gene: TRBV6-5; J gene: TRBJ1-1; CDR3 protein: CVSSYMSRAGTEAFF; CDR3 DNA: TGTGTCAGCAGTTACATGAGCAGGGCGGGCACTGAAGCTTTCTTT
clone size: .; D gene: .; V gene: TRBV4-1; J gene: TRBJ1-1; CDR3 protein: CASSQVEPRGEAFF; CDR3 DNA: TGCGCCAGCAGCCAAGTGGAACCAAGGGGTGAAGCTTTCTTT
clone size: .; D gene: .; V gene: TRBV28; J gene: TRBJ2-7; CDR3 protein: CASSLIRETGSMKQYF; CDR3 DNA: TGTGCCAGCAGTTTGATTCGAGAAACAGGGTCTATGAAGCAGTACTTC
clone size: .; D gene: TRBD1; V gene: TRBV9; J gene: TRBJ1-5; CDR3 protein: CASSASGTGNQPQHF; CDR3 DNA: TGTGCCAGCAGCGCGTCCGGGACAGGCAATCAGCCCCAGCATTTT
clone size: many; D gene: TRBD2; V gene: TRBV15; J gene: TRBJ2-5; CDR3 protein: CATSIGGGGQETQYF; CDR3 DNA: TGTGCCACCAGCATCGGAGGCGGGGGGCAGGAGACCCAGTACTTC
clone size: many; D gene: TRBD2; V gene: TRBV28; J gene: TRBJ2-3; CDR3 protein: CASSGRHNRDTQYF; CDR3 DNA: TGTGCCAGCAGCGGGAGGCATAACCGAGATACGCAGTATTTT
clone size: .; D gene: TRBD1; V gene: TRBV2; J gene: TRBJ1-1; CDR3 protein: CASSGGPGQGNTEAFF; CDR3 DNA: TGTGCCAGCAGTGGGGGACCGGGACAGGGGAACACTGAAGCTTTCTTT
clone size: few; D gene: TRBD1; V gene: TRBV12-3/TRBV12-4; J gene: TRBJ1-1; CDR3 protein: CASIQGGAEAFF; CDR3 DNA: TGTGCCAGCATCCAAGGGGGCGCCGAAGCTTTCTTT
clone size: few; D gene: .; V gene: TRBV29-1; J gene: TRBJ2-1; CDR3 protein: CSVEYAAYNEQFF; CDR3 DNA: TGCAGCGTTGAATACGCAGCCTACAATGAGCAGTTCTTC
clone size: .; D gene: .; V gene: TRBV6-1; J gene: TRBJ2-7; CDR3 protein: CASGTGTSARYF; CDR3 DNA: TGTGCCAGCGGCACCGGGACATCGGCCAGGTACTTC
clone size: .; D gene: TRBD1; V gene: TRBV24-1; J gene: TRBJ1-2; CDR3 protein: CATSAPWERQGPPDGYTF; CDR3 DNA: TGTGCCACCAGTGCCCCATGGGAGAGACAGGGCCCTCCGGATGGCTACACCTTC
clone size: few; D gene: .; V gene: TRBV27; J gene: TRBJ2-2; CDR3 protein: CASRDYERGELFF; CDR3 DNA: TGTGCCAGCAGGGACTACGAAAGAGGGGAGCTGTTTTTT
clone size: .; D gene: .; V gene: TRBV15; J gene: TRBJ1-5; CDR3 protein: CATSRDSAGQPQHF; CDR3 DNA: TGTGCCACCAGCAGAGATTCAGCTGGTCAGCCCCAGCATTTT
clone size: many; D gene: TRBD2; V gene: TRBV11-3; J gene: TRBJ2-7; CDR3 protein: CASSPRTSGSGSYEQYF; CDR3 DNA: TGTGCCAGCAGCCCAAGGACTAGCGGGAGTGGATCCTACGAGCAGTACTTC
clone size: many; D gene: .; V gene: TRBV6-6; J gene: TRBJ2-3; CDR3 protein: CASSYSSLATSTDTQYF; CDR3 DNA: TGTGCCAGCAGTTACTCTAGTCTAGCGACTAGCACAGATACGCAGTATTTT
clone size: .; D gene: .; V gene: TRBV12-3/TRBV12-4; J gene: TRBJ1-3; CDR3 protein: CASSGPGNTIYF; CDR3 DNA: TGTGCCAGCAGTGGACCGGGAAACACCATATATTTT
clone size: few; D gene: .; V gene: TRBV7-8; J gene: TRBJ2-1; CDR3 protein: CASSLRRDRGSLDEQFF; CDR3 DNA: TGTGCCAGCAGCTTAAGGCGGGACAGAGGTAGCTTAGATGAGCAGTTCTTC
clone size: .; D gene: .; V gene: TRBV13; J gene: TRBJ2-7; CDR3 protein: CASSLIGGPAGYEQYF; CDR3 DNA: TGTGCCAGCAGCTTGATAGGGGGACCCGCTGGCTACGAGCAGTACTTC
clone size: .; D gene: .; V gene: TRBV25-1; J gene: TRBJ2-7; CDR3 protein: CASSTSGPLYEQYF; CDR3 DNA: TGTGCCAGCAGCACATCGGGACCCCTCTACGAGCAGTACTTC
clone size: few; D gene: .; V gene: TRBV7-2; J gene: TRBJ2-5; CDR3 protein: CASSLRQTTETQYF; CDR3 DNA: TGTGCCAGCAGCTTGAGGCAGACCACAGAGACCCAGTACTTC
clone size: .; D gene: .; V gene: TRBV15; J gene: TRBJ1-5; CDR3 protein: CATSRDTGQLSNQPQHF; CDR3 DNA: TGTGCCACCAGCAGAGATACCGGACAACTTAGCAATCAGCCCCAGCATTTT
clone size: many; D gene: .; V gene: TRBV20-1; J gene: TRBJ1-5; CDR3 protein: CSVSDGAQPQHF; CDR3 DNA: TGCAGTGTCTCGGACGGGGCTCAGCCCCAGCATTTT
clone size: .; D gene: .; V gene: TRBV15; J gene: TRBJ1-5; CDR3 protein: CATSRDRDTPFGQPQHF; CDR3 DNA: TGTGCCACCAGCAGGGACCGGGACACTCCCTTCGGTCAGCCCCAGCATTTT
clone size: .; D gene: .; V gene: TRBV29-1; J gene: TRBJ1-2; CDR3 protein: CSVKDSDGYTF; CDR3 DNA: TGCAGCGTCAAGGACTCGGACGGCTACACCTTC
clone size: few; D gene: .; V gene: TRBV29-1; J gene: TRBJ1-2; CDR3 protein: CSVGTPPPHTF; CDR3 DNA: TGCAGCGTTGGGACACCCCCGCCCCACACCTTC
clone size: many; D gene: TRBD2; V gene: TRBV30; J gene: TRBJ2-3; CDR3 protein: CAWKSEIRLAEQDTQYF; CDR3 DNA: TGTGCCTGGAAATCCGAAATTCGACTAGCGGAGCAAGATACGCAGTATTTT
clone size: many; D gene: TRBD2; V gene: TRBV7-6; J gene: TRBJ2-1; CDR3 protein: CASSLLAGELVNEQFF; CDR3 DNA: TGTGCCAGCAGCTTATTAGCGGGAGAGTTGGTAAATGAGCAGTTCTTC
clone size: many; D gene: TRBD1; V gene: TRBV20-1; J gene: TRBJ2-7; CDR3 protein: CSADRGNGRDRYEQYF; CDR3 DNA: TGCAGTGCGGACAGGGGGAACGGGAGGGATAGATACGAGCAGTACTTC
clone size: .; D gene: .; V gene: TRBV29-1; J gene: TRBJ1-2; CDR3 protein: CSVAGGHGYTF; CDR3 DNA: TGCAGCGTTGCGGGGGGACATGGCTACACCTTC
clone size: few; D gene: TRBD2; V gene: TRBV19; J gene: TRBJ2-5; CDR3 protein: CASLAGAGTQYF; CDR3 DNA: TGTGCCAGCTTAGCGGGAGCGGGGACCCAGTACTTC
clone size: many; D gene: .; V gene: TRBV7-9; J gene: TRBJ2-7; CDR3 protein: CASSLIGPTYEQYF; CDR3 DNA: TGTGCCAGCAGCTTAATTGGACCTACCTACGAGCAGTACTTC
clone size: many; D gene: .; V gene: TRBV20-1; J gene: TRBJ2-1; CDR3 protein: CSARDLGPRAYNEQFF; CDR3 DNA: TGCAGTGCTAGAGATCTCGGGCCCAGGGCCTACAATGAGCAGTTCTTC
clone size: few; D gene: TRBD1; V gene: TRBV30; J gene: TRBJ1-2; CDR3 protein: CAWPSRGQGSGYTF; CDR3 DNA: TGTGCCTGGCCAAGTAGGGGACAGGGATCTGGCTACACCTTC
clone size: many; D gene: .; V gene: TRBV5-1; J gene: TRBJ1-1; CDR3 protein: CASGKSGWGTEAFF; CDR3 DNA: TGCGCCAGCGGGAAATCGGGGTGGGGAACTGAAGCTTTCTTT
clone size: few; D gene: .; V gene: TRBV7-9; J gene: TRBJ1-1; CDR3 protein: CASSLYSTNTEAFF; CDR3 DNA: TGTGCCAGCAGCTTATATTCGACGAACACTGAAGCTTTCTTT
clone size: few; D gene: TRBD1; V gene: TRBV20-1; J gene: TRBJ2-2; CDR3 protein: CSASIQGAFTTGELFF; CDR3 DNA: TGCAGCGCTAGTATCCAGGGGGCTTTCACCACCGGGGAGCTGTTTTTT
clone size: .; D gene: .; V gene: TRBV6-1; J gene: TRBJ1-1; CDR3 protein: CTSSEAPRAIPEAFF; CDR3 DNA: TGTACCAGCAGTGAAGCGCCCCGGGCCATCCCTGAAGCTTTCTTT
clone size: many; D gene: .; V gene: TRBV11-2; J gene: TRBJ2-1; CDR3 protein: CASSFQAESGEQFF; CDR3 DNA: TGTGCCAGCAGCTTTCAGGCAGAGTCGGGTGAGCAGTTCTTC
clone size: few; D gene: .; V gene: TRBV15; J gene: TRBJ2-7; CDR3 protein: CATSREQDSEQYF; CDR3 DNA: TGTGCCACCAGCAGAGAACAGGATAGCGAGCAGTACTTC
clone size: many; D gene: TRBD1; V gene: TRBV7-9; J gene: TRBJ2-1; CDR3 protein: CASRFSPPGQGLIRNEQFF; CDR3 DNA: TGTGCCAGCCGGTTCTCGCCCCCGGGACAGGGTTTGATCCGCAATGAGCAGTTCTTC
clone size: .; D gene: TRBD1; V gene: TRBV7-9; J gene: TRBJ2-1; CDR3 protein: CASLVQGAWNEQFF; CDR3 DNA: TGTGCCAGCTTGGTGCAGGGGGCGTGGAATGAGCAGTTCTTC